Listed here are 9 T cell receptor beta chains from one sample, sequenced in a study of T-cell reconstitution after alpha-beta-depleted transplantation in children (TCRdb year 2016). This sample's treatment or condition label indicates: allogeneic hematopoietic cell transplantation with graft depleted of TCRalphabeta T cells and CD19 B cells. Library preparation was by PCR. Sequencing took place on an Illumina HiSeq 2500. TCR libraries were prepared with molecular barcoding, using unique molecular identifiers to normalize TCRbeta repertoire quantification. TCRdb took the public reads, trimmed them with fastp at Q25, ran MiXCR for clone calling and kept in-frame beta chains. Each CDR3 protein gets just one entry, which takes the most common genes and DNA from the rows behind it. This sample holds 500,000 or so distinct CDR3 sequences; roughly 11% were observed only once. The ten largest make up 14% of the sample.

Sequencing used PBMCs, mostly from graft donor cells, obtained 180 days after TCRalphabeta/CD19-depleted stem cell transplant. These receptors were obtained from a female patient between 2 and 10 years old who had a stem cell transplant for aplastic anemia, so the T cells may come from the graft donor.

This clonotype was observed many times. This chain joins TRBV28 and TRBJ2-3; TRBD2 matches at 8 bases. The length of the CDR3 is 14 residues. Germline V gene data show CDR1 as MDHEN and CDR2 as SYDVKM. V was pared by 2 bases and J by 13 bases, with 11 bases of the junction left unmatched. In nucleotides, the CDR3 is TGTGCCAGCAGTTTACCCTCCGCAGGACTAGCAAAGTATTTT. It specifies CASSLPSAGLAKYF.

This clonotype showed up just a few times. V and J are TRBV6-2 or TRBV6-3 and TRBJ2-1, with 7 nucleotides matching TRBD2. V lost 5 bases, J lost 9 bases, and 16 bases stayed unmatched. Germline CDR1 is MNHEY and CDR2 is SVGEGT. The CDR3 sequence is 16 residues long. Written as DNA, the CDR3 is TGTGCCAGCAGTCCCGGTTTGGCGGGAGCTAGTCGTGAGCAGTTCTTC. Protein product: CASSPGLAGASREQFF.

The chain uses TRBV4-3 and TRBJ1-1; D gene unclear. This CDR3 contains 13 residues. Germline assignment: CDR1 LGHNA and CDR2 YSLEER. The V end lost 4 bases, the J end lost 9 bases, and 15 bases lay between the germline ends. Here the CDR3 reads CASSLSWAGQAFF. Here the CDR3 DNA reads TGCGCCAGCAGCCTCTCCTGGGCAGGTCAAGCTTTCTTT.

The V and J genes are TRBV10-3 and TRBJ1-5, with 12 bases that match TRBD1. Per germline, CDR1 ENHRY and CDR2 SYGVKD. This CDR3 spans 18 amino acids. V lost 5 bases to trimming and J lost 2 bases; unmatched junction nucleotides: 10. The DNA for the CDR3 is TGTGCCATCAGTCCCGGGACAGGGGGCTGGGTGGGCAATCAGCCCCAGCATTTT. It translates to CAISPGTGGWVGNQPQHF.

The chain uses TRBV27 and TRBJ1-6; D not certain. V lost 6 bases and J lost 0, with 12 bases in between. In germline, CDR1 is MNHEY, CDR2 SMNVEV (reference sequence). There are 16 residues in the CDR3. Written as DNA, the CDR3 is TGTGCCAGCAGCGAAGGACCTAGCTCCTATAATTCACCCCTCCACTTT. This codes for CASSEGPSSYNSPLHF.

A few counts support this clonotype. The chain carries TRBV18 and TRBJ2-1; tentatively, D is TRBD2 (5 bases). V lost 0 bases and J lost 3, with 18 bases in between. The CDR3 runs 18 residues. In germline, CDR1 is KGHSH, CDR2 LQKENI. CDR3 coding DNA: TGTGCCAGCTCACCACCCGGAAGCCTCCGGAGGTTCTACAATGAGCAGTTCTTC. Its protein product is CASSPPGSLRRFYNEQFF. Complete variable domain (other parts from reference TRBV18 and TRBJ2-1): NAGVMQNPRHLVRRRGQEARLRCSPMKGHSHVYWYRQLPEEGLKFMVYLQKENIIDESGMPKERFSAEFPKEGPSILRIQQVVRGDSAAYFCASSPPGSLRRFYNEQFFGPGTRLTVL.

The chain is built from TRBV27 and TRBJ1-5; tentatively, D is TRBD1 (5 bases). From germline, CDR1 is MNHEY and CDR2 SMNVEV (reference sequence). V was cut by 2 bases and J by 9 bases, with 17 bases left in between. The CDR3 runs 15 residues. Here the CDR3 reads CASSLRFGAPGPQHF. CDR3 sequence (DNA): TGTGCCAGCAGTTTAAGGTTCGGGGCACCGGGGCCCCAGCATTTT.

This clonotype was picked up a small number of times. The chain couples TRBV20-1 to TRBJ2-2; 7 bases line up with TRBD2. This CDR3 has 15 amino acids. Germline V gene data show CDR1 as DFQATT and CDR2 as SNEGSKA (reference sequence). With 1 base clipped from V and 3 bases from J, the junction kept 5 bases outside the gene matches. The CDR3 region has the DNA TGCAGTGCTAGAGGCTACCTAGCGGACACCGGGGAGCTGTTTTTT. Its translation is CSARGYLADTGELFF.

In its sample, this clonotype was seen a few times. The gene calls are TRBV11-2 and TRBJ1-1, with D unclear. This CDR3 region has 13 residues. From germline, CDR1 is SGHAT and CDR2 FQNNGV. With 3 bases removed from V and 9 bases from J, the gap between germline ends came to 14 bases. The DNA for the CDR3 is TGTGCCAGCAGCTTGAATACAGTAGATCAAGCTTTCTTT. Translated: CASSLNTVDQAFF.